The entry that follows covers one T cell receptor (beta chain) sequence. The antigen it recognizes is unknown. Just one base apart from a much larger clone, this may be a read error. Deletion took 5 bases off V and 5 bases off J, with a span of 7 bases between the germline ends. Taken from cysteine to phenylalanine, the CDR3 has 11 residues. Of all the DNA, just the CDR3 is kept, 33 bases in frame from base 1. Receptor amplification or capture employed multiplex PCR. Sequencing instrument: Illumina HiSeq 2500. TCRbeta libraries were constructed through three rounds of nested PCR with primers (Table S4) according to protocols adapted from ARM-PCR. Before sequencing, PCR products of 200-500 bp were excised from the gel and purified with the QIAquick gel extraction kit. Processing in the source paper ran as follows. Trimmomatic was used to clean the reads, FLASH merged the cleaned reads into complete CDR3 sequences, and MiTCR assigned the sequences to V(D)J germline segments. Clonal diversity was calculated as the inverse Simpson's index using VDJtools. In-frame sequences lacking a premature stop codon were counted as productive reads. In-frame beta chains were kept once TCRdb had trimmed the public reads at Q25 with fastp and called clones with MiXCR. Entries that share a CDR3 protein sequence are merged under the most common genes and DNA. Clone size and V and J calls follow TCRdb, not the original study. This sample is represented by approximately 140,000 distinct CDR3 sequences; roughly 66% of them were singletons. The top ten clonotypes cover roughly 18% of the sample.

The sample comes from a study of tumor and adjacent non-tumor tissue in lung cancer (dated by TCRdb to the late 2010s). Background for the entire study: The cohort included more than nine adenocarcinoma, 2 squamous cell carcinoma and 1 small cell lung cancer patients. Among the 15 or so patients, ages ranged from about 31 to 76 years, some ten were men and 5 were women, and disease was TNM stage I to III. TCRbeta CDR3 sequencing was performed on approximately 30 paired specimens, with one tumor sample and one normal lung sample collected per patient. A total of roughly 130,000,000 productive TCRbeta reads were generated by sequencing, corresponding to an average of approximately 4 million reads per sample. Bulk TCRbeta repertoires were compared between lung tumor tissue and matched distant non-tumor lung tissue obtained from around 14 lung cancer patients. What the study reported, not specific to this receptor: A significantly larger cumulative share of the repertoire was made up by the top 100 clones in normal lung than in tumor tissue. TCR diversity was significantly higher in younger patients, and higher tumor TCR diversity was associated with shorter overall and disease-free survival. Tumor tissue showed significantly higher TCR diversity (inverse Simpson) than normal lung tissue, at roughly 430 vs 170 (P = 0.0075, Mann-Whitney U test). Only around 14 patients were in the cohort, and the authors stated that larger samples and more detailed clinical data are needed. Peripheral blood was not sequenced, so blood TCRbeta repertoires were not examined in the lung cancer patients of the study. Neither the sequencing platform nor unique molecular identifiers are named or mentioned anywhere in the methods.

RNA was extracted from bulk unsorted tissue and checked for quality with a NanoDrop ND-1000 and an Agilent 2100. The donors were newly diagnosed lung cancer patients admitted for thoracic surgery in China from August to November 2014 who had not received prior chemotherapy. Patients who had received previous radiotherapy or chemotherapy, or who had another concurrent cancer, were excluded from the study. Surgical tissue pieces of about 1-2.2 cm3 were preserved in RNAlater solution and stored at -80 °C until use. Sequenced input: lung tumor tissue. Recombination joined TRBV12-3 or TRBV12-4 with TRBJ2-7; the D segment cannot be called with confidence. This TCR came from a man aged 60-69 years with small cell lung cancer. The CDR3 region has the sequence CASSHIDEQYF. The DNA sequence is given as TGTGCCAGCAGTCATATCGACGAGCAGTACTTC.